The T cell receptor beta chain under discussion was sequenced for a study of shared clonotypes between healthy human individuals. The table came from immunoSEQ multiplex PCR; TCRdb's copy has only in-frame clones and leaves some out. The sample gives millions of clones, approximately 90% of which show up once; under 0.15% is in the top ten. Looked up from germline, CDR1 is MNHEY and CDR2 is SVGAGI. This CDR3 contains 13 residues. V dropped 4 bases and J dropped 7 bases, with 11 bases sitting between them. Sequenced input: naive CD4+ T cells sorted from blood. Subset reported: CD45RA+ positively selected. The source is a man aged 18 to 30 in good health. The V call is TRBV6-5, the J call TRBJ1-5; D not certain. The CDR3 DNA follows: TGTGCCAGCAGTTTAGGGAGAGTGCAGCCCCAGCATTTT. This translates into CASSLGRVQPQHF.